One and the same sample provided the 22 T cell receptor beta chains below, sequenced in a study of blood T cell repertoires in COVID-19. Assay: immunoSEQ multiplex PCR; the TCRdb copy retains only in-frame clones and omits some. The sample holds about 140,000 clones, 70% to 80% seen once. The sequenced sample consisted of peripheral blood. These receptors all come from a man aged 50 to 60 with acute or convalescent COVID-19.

CDR3 bases: TGTGCCAGCAGCCAAGAAAGGGGTTGGGAGACCCAGTACTTC. Its translation is CASSQERGWETQYF. This rearrangement joins TRBV4-2 to TRBJ2-5; possible D gene TRBD1, 5 bases. This CDR3 spans 14 amino acids. With 0 bases removed from V and 5 bases from J, the gap between germline ends came to 10 bases. In germline, CDR1 is LGHNA, CDR2 YNFKEQ.

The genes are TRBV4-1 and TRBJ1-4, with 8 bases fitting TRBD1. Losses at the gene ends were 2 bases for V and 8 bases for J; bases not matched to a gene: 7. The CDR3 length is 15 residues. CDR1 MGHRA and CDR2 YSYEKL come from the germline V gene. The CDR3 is CASSQSGGQEEKLFF. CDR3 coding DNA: TGCGCCAGCAGCCAATCGGGGGGACAGGAGGAAAAACTGTTTTTT.

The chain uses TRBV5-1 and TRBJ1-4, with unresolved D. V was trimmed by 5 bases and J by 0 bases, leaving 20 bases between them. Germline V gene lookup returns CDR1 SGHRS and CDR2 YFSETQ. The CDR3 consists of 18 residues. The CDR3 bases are TGCGCCAGCAGTCAGGATCAGCTACGCTTCGCAACTAATGAAAAACTGTTTTTT. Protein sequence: CASSQDQLRFATNEKLFF.

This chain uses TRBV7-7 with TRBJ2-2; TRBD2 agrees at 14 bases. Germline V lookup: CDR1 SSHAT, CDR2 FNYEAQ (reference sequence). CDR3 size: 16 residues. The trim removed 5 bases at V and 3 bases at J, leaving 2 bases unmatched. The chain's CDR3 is CASSQGLAGDTGELFF. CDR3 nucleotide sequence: TGTGCCAGCAGCCAGGGACTAGCGGGGGACACCGGGGAGCTGTTTTTT.

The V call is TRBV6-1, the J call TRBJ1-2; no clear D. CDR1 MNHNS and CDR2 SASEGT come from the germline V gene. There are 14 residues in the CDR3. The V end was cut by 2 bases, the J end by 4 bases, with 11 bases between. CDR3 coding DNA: TGTGCCAGCAGTGAACTGGCGGGTACCTATGGCTACACCTTC. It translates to CASSELAGTYGYTF.

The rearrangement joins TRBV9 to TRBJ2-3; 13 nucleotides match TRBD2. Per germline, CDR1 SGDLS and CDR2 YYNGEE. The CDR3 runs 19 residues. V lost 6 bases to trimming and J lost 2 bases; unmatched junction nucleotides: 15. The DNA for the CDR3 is TGTGCCAGCACCGCTACTGGACTAGCGGGGGTAAGGGCCACAGATACGCAGTATTTT. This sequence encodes CASTATGLAGVRATDTQYF.

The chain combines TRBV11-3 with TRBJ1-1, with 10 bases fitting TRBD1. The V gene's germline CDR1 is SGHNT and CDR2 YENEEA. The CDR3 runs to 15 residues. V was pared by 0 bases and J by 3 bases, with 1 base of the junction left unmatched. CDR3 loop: CASSLDGQGDTEAFF. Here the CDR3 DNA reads TGTGCCAGCAGCTTAGATGGACAGGGGGACACTGAAGCTTTCTTT. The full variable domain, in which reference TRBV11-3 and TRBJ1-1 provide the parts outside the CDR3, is EAGVVQSPRYKIIEKKQPVAFWCNPISGHNTLYWYLQNLGQGPELLIRYENEEAVDDSQLPKDRFSAERLKGVDSTLKIQPAELGDSAVYLCASSLDGQGDTEAFFGQGTRLTVV.

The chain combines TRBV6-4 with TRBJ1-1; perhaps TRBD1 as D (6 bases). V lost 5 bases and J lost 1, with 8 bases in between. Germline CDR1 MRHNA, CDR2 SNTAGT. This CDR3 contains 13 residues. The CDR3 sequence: CASSQQGNTEAFF. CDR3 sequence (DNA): TGTGCCAGCAGTCAACAGGGGAACACTGAAGCTTTCTTT.

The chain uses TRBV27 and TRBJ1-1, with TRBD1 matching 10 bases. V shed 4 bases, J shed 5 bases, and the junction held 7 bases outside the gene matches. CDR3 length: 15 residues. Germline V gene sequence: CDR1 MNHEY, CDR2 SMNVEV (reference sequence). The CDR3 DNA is TGTGCCAGCAGTTCCGCCGGGACAGGGGCGACTGAAGCTTTCTTT. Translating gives CASSSAGTGATEAFF.

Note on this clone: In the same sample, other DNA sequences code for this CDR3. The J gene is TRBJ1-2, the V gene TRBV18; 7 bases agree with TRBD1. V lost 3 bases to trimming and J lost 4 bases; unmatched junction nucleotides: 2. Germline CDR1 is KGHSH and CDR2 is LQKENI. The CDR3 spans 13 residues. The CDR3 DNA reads TGTGCCAGCTCACCGGGACAGCCCTATGGCTACACCTTC. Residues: CASSPGQPYGYTF.

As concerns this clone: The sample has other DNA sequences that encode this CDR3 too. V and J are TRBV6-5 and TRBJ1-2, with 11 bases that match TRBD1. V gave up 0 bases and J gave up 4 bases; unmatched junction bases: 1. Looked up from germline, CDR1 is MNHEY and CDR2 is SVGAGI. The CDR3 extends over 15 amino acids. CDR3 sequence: CASSYSGTGGYGYTF. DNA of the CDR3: TGTGCCAGCAGTTACTCTGGGACAGGGGGCTATGGCTACACCTTC.

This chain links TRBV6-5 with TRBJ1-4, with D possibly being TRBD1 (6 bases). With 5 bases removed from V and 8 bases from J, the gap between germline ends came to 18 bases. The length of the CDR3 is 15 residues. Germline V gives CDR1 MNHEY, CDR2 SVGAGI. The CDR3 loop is CASSTGTTKGEKLFF. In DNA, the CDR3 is TGTGCCAGCAGTACGGGGACAACAAAGGGGGAAAAACTGTTTTTT.

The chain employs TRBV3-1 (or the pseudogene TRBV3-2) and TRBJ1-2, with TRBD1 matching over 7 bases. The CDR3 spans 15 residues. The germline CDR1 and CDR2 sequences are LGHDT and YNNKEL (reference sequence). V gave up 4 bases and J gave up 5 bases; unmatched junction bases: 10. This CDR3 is CASSPRTGPSYGYTF. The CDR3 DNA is TGTGCCAGCAGCCCCCGGACAGGCCCTTCTTATGGCTACACCTTC.

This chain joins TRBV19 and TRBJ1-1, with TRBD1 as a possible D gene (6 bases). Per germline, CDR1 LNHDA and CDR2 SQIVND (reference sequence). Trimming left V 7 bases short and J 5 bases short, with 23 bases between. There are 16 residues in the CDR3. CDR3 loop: CASTLAVLTGGTEAFF. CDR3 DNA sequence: TGTGCCAGTACCCTAGCGGTTCTGACAGGAGGAACTGAAGCTTTCTTT.

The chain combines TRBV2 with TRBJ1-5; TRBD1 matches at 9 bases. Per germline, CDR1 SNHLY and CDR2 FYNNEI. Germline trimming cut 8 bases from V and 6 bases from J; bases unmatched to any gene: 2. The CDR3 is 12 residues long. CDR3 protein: CASRTGVQPQHF. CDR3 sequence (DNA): TGTGCCAGCCGGACAGGGGTTCAGCCCCAGCATTTT.

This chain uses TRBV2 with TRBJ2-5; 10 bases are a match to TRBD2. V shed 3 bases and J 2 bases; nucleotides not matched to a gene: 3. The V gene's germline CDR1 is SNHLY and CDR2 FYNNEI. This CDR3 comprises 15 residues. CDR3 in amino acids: CASSELAGAQETQYF. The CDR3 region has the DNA TGTGCCAGCAGTGAGCTAGCGGGGGCTCAAGAGACCCAGTACTTC.

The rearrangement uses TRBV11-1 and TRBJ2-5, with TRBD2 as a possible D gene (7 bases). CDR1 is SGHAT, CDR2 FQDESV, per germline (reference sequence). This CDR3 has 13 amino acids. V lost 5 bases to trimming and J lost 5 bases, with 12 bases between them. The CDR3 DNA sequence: TGTGCCAGCAGCCTTGGGGGGGGCGAGACCCAGTACTTC. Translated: CASSLGGGETQYF.

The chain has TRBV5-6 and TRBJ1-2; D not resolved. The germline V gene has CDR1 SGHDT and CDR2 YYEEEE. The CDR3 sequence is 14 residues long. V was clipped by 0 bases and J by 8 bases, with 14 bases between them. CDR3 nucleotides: TGTGCCAGCAGCTTGGGGGGATGGGGAGAAGGCTACACCTTC. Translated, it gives CASSLGGWGEGYTF.

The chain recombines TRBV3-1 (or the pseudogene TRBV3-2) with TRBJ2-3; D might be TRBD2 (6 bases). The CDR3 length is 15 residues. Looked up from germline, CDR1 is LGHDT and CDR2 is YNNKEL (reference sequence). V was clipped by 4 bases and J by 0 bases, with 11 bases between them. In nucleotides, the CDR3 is TGTGCCAGCAGCCCCTCGCGGGGAAGCACAGATACGCAGTATTTT. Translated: CASSPSRGSTDTQYF.

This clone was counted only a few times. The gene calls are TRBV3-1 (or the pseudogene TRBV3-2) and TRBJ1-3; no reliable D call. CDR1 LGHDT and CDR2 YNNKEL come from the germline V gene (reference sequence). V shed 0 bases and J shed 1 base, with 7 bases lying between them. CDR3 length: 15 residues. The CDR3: CASSQDLQSGNTIYF. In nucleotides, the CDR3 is TGTGCCAGCAGCCAAGATCTGCAGTCTGGAAACACCATATATTTT.

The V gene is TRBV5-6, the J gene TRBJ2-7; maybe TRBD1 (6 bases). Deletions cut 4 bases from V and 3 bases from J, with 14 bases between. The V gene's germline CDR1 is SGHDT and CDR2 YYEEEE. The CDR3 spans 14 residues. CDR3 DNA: TGTGCCAGCAGCGCCTGGACAGAGAACTACGAGCAGTACGTC. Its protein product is CASSAWTENYEQYV.

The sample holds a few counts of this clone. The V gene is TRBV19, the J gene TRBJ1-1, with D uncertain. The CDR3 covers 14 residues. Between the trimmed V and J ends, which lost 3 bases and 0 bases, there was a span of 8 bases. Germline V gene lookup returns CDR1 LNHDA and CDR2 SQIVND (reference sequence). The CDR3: CASSINRMNTEAFF. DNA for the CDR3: TGTGCCAGTAGTATTAACAGAATGAACACTGAAGCTTTCTTT.